The rows below give T cell receptor beta chains drawn from one sample of a study of T-cell memory formation after mild COVID-19. From the 5' RACE reads, TCRdb called clonotypes with MiXCR, one entry per CDR3 protein. Among a few hundred thousand distinct CDR3 sequences listed, under 25% were seen once. The specimen sequenced was PBMCs or a T cell subset sorted from them (not recorded which). The receptors were sampled from an adult woman who had mild COVID-19 (a few samples of this study predate the infection). Cell type and time point are not known. The conserved cysteine and the conserved F or W are not part of the CDR3 here. Fields, in order: CDR3 protein, J gene, V gene.

CDR3: ATSENCHRNTGGAF
J: TRBJ1-1
V: TRBV24-1

CDR3: ASSQSREVEL
J: TRBJ2-1
V: TRBV7-8

CDR3: SAREGTSGELF
J: TRBJ2-2
V: TRBV20-1

CDR3: ATSRRVWAELF
J: TRBJ2-2
V: TRBV6-5

CDR3: ASSQVLIRASTDTQY
J: TRBJ2-3
V: TRBV3-1

CDR3: ATSEGGTSGIQETQY
J: TRBJ2-5
V: TRBV24-1

CDR3: ASSPLWQGSGANVLT
J: TRBJ2-6
V: TRBV5-1

CDR3: ASSFWGGDEAF
J: TRBJ1-1
V: TRBV7-2

CDR3: ASSWGSWASTGNTIY
J: TRBJ1-3
V: TRBV5-1

CDR3: ASLDSGEYNEQF
J: TRBJ2-1
V: TRBV2

CDR3: ASSFYGGRETQY
J: TRBJ2-5
V: TRBV27

CDR3: ASSQVVAGGGDTQY
J: TRBJ2-3
V: TRBV4-3

CDR3: ASSYSRTDDRANIQY
J: TRBJ2-4
V: TRBV6-2/TRBV6-3

CDR3: ASSFFVAADTQY
J: TRBJ2-3
V: TRBV7-3

CDR3: ASSLSRVNSYNEQF
J: TRBJ2-1
V: TRBV7-6

CDR3: ASNTAGGNEQF
J: TRBJ2-1
V: TRBV6-5

CDR3: ASSLDGGAGTGELF
J: TRBJ2-2
V: TRBV5-1

CDR3: ASMRGLYLSNQPQH
J: TRBJ1-5
V: TRBV12-3/TRBV12-4

CDR3: ASSSGGGPYNEQF
J: TRBJ2-1
V: TRBV11-2

CDR3: ASSQDPGRDSPLH
J: TRBJ1-6
V: TRBV4-1

CDR3: ASSFYTQGHYEQY
J: TRBJ2-7
V: TRBV28

CDR3: ASRTSGGPQETQY
J: TRBJ2-5
V: TRBV2